One and the same sample provided the 7 T cell receptor beta chains below, sequenced in a study of control samples from healthy donors and cancer patients. The data were produced by immunoSEQ multiplex PCR, yet TCRdb's version contains in-frame clones alone and is incomplete. Among roughly 150,000 clones, over 90% were seen once, and the ten largest hold approximately 2.5%. The sample taken for sequencing was blood. The receptors originated from a man in his forties or fifties in good health.

The rearrangement uses TRBV29-1 and TRBJ1-1, with D unclear. Deletions cut 3 bases from V and 0 bases from J, with 11 bases between. Per germline, CDR1 SQVTM and CDR2 ANQGSEA. The CDR3 totals 14 residues. The CDR3 is CSVERWGMNTEAFF. CDR3 DNA sequence: TGCAGCGTTGAGCGGTGGGGTATGAACACTGAAGCTTTCTTT.

The chain links TRBV12-5 to TRBJ2-5, with 11 nucleotides matching TRBD1. The CDR3 length is 16 residues. Germline CDR1 and CDR2: LGHNT and FRNRAP. V trimming: 0 bases; J trimming: 4 bases; junction bases outside the gene matches: 4. The CDR3 sequence is CASGLVGGTGGETQYF. DNA of the CDR3: TGTGCTAGTGGTTTGGTCGGGGGGACAGGGGGAGAGACCCAGTACTTC.

This chain links TRBV21-1 with TRBJ2-7; no DNA check was done on the table's D call, TRBD1. TRBV21-1 is tagged as a pseudogene. The CDR3 is 19 residues long. The CDR3 here is CASEQSPIYRETASYEQYF. The CDR3 DNA is TGTGCCAGCGAACAATCACCTATTTACAGGGAAACGGCCTCCTACGAGCAGTACTTC.

V and J are TRBV6-2 or TRBV6-3 and TRBJ2-1; D is possibly TRBD2 (5 bases). The CDR3 is 12 amino acids. V lost 0 bases to trimming and J lost 11 bases, with 8 bases between them. The V gene's germline CDR1 is MNHEY and CDR2 SVGEGT. This CDR3 reads CASSYSFGKQFF. CDR3 nucleotide sequence: TGTGCCAGCAGTTACTCCTTCGGGAAGCAGTTCTTC.

This rearrangement joins TRBV6-6 to TRBJ2-1; 11 nucleotides align to TRBD2. The CDR3 covers 16 residues. The germline V gene has CDR1 MNHNY and CDR2 SVGAGI (reference sequence). The trim removed 6 bases at V and 8 bases at J, leaving 12 bases unmatched. CDR3: CASRTLGVAGGDEQFF. CDR3 DNA sequence: TGTGCCAGCAGAACCCTCGGGGTAGCGGGAGGGGATGAGCAGTTCTTC.

This clone is a singleton in its sample. This sequence joins TRBV27 and TRBJ2-7; no clear D. Germline V gene lookup returns CDR1 MNHEY and CDR2 SMNVEV (reference sequence). The germline V and J ends were trimmed by 8 bases and 5 bases, with 13 bases remaining between them. CDR3 length equals 12 residues. CDR3 residues: CASGSLAHEQYF. CDR3 in DNA: TGTGCCAGCGGAAGCCTGGCCCACGAGCAGTACTTC.

V gene TRBV29-1 combines with J gene TRBJ2-2; D gene unclear. In germline, CDR1 is SQVTM, CDR2 ANQGSEA. This CDR3 has 11 amino acids. V lost 6 bases, J lost 3 bases, and 5 bases lay in between. The DNA for the CDR3 is TGCAGCGTGGCGGACACCGGGGAGCTGTTTTTT. Translated: CSVADTGELFF.